These 11 T cell receptor beta chains were all obtained from the same sample, sequenced in a study of human T cells and chemical hapten exposure. TCRdb used MiXCR to reprocess the RACE reads, holding one entry per CDR3 protein. Here the sample spans some 340,000 distinct CDR3 sequences, roughly 6.9% being singletons. Time point: patch test 1, 2 weeks after DPC sensitization. Treatment defined: therapeutic diphenylcyclopropenone sensitization with weekly scalp DPC. The material sequenced was whole blood, taken in connection with sensitization to the hapten diphenylcyclopropenone (DPC). The receptors were sampled from a woman under 30 with alopecia areata. Some clones in this sample may be carry-over from other donors' samples.

This clonotype showed up just a few times. J is TRBJ2-3 and V is TRBV6-1, with D perhaps TRBD2 (6 bases). V was trimmed by 10 bases and J by 1 base, leaving 12 bases between them. Germline CDR1 is MNHNS and CDR2 is SASEGT. The CDR3 length is 13 residues. As DNA, the CDR3 is TGTGCCACGCGGAGGGACGGCACAGATACGCAGTATTTT. This codes for CATRRDGTDTQYF.

The V and J genes are TRBV28 and TRBJ1-5; D uncertain. The germline gives CDR1 MDHEN, CDR2 SYDVKM. V lost 4 bases and J 0 bases, leaving 10 bases between the germline ends. CDR3 length: 15 residues. The CDR3: CASSSPDFSNQPQHF. The CDR3, as DNA: TGTGCCAGCAGTTCCCCGGACTTTAGCAATCAGCCCCAGCATTTT.

This clonotype was found many times. J is TRBJ1-1 and V is TRBV7-2; possible D gene TRBD1, 6 bases. This CDR3 contains 16 residues. The germline V gene has CDR1 SGHTA and CDR2 FQGNSA. V was shortened by 3 bases and J by 0 bases, with 14 bases between the two germline ends. CDR3 nucleotide sequence: TGTGCCAGCAGCTTCCAATTGGACAGATTGAACACTGAAGCTTTCTTT. Translation gives CASSFQLDRLNTEAFF.

This clonotype was counted many times. The rearrangement joins TRBV7-2 to TRBJ2-1; D unclear. The V gene's germline CDR1 is SGHTA and CDR2 FQGNSA. This CDR3 is built from 13 residues. The germline V and J ends were trimmed by 0 bases and 7 bases, with 7 bases remaining between them. CDR3 in DNA: TGTGCCAGCAGCTTAGCCATACCTAATGAGCAGTTCTTC. This translates into CASSLAIPNEQFF. Filled out from reference TRBV7-2 and TRBJ2-1, the complete variable domain reads GAGVSQSPSNKVTEKGKDVELRCDPISGHTALYWYRQSLGQGLEFLIYFQGNSAPDKSGLPSDRFSAERTGGSVSTLTIQRTQQEDSAVYLCASSLAIPNEQFFGPGTRLTVL.

This clonotype occurred a few times. Mismatch with germline at one junction end may stem from a read error. The genes are TRBV28 and TRBJ2-3; tentatively, D is TRBD1 (5 bases). The CDR3 totals 12 residues. The germline gives CDR1 MDHEN, CDR2 SYDVKM. CDR3 loop: CASRRPGQPNLF. The CDR3 DNA sequence: TGTGCCAGCAGAAGGCCAGGGCAGCCTAATCTTTTT.

There are a few counts of this clonotype. This chain links TRBV15 with TRBJ1-5; TRBD1 matches at 9 bases. Germline CDR1 LNHNV, CDR2 YYDKDF (reference sequence). After removal of 0 bases from V and 7 bases from J, the junction contained 4 bases not matched to a gene. The CDR3 loop spans 15 amino acids. CDR3 amino acids: CATSREDRGRQPQHF. CDR3 sequence (DNA): TGTGCCACCAGCAGAGAGGACAGGGGTCGACAGCCCCAGCATTTT. Full variable domain (outside the CDR3, taken from reference TRBV15 and TRBJ1-5): DAMVIQNPRYQVTQFGKPVTLSCSQTLNHNVMYWYQQKSSQAPKLLFHYYDKDFNNEADTPDNFQSRRPNTSFCFLDIRSPGLGDTAMYLCATSREDRGRQPQHFGDGTRLSIL.

The table lists this clonotype with many counts. The V call is TRBV29-1, the J call TRBJ1-2; tentatively, D is TRBD1 (6 bases). Trimming pared 3 bases from V and 3 bases from J, leaving 11 bases between. Germline values: CDR1 SQVTM, CDR2 ANQGSEA. The CDR3 consists of 13 residues. CDR3 sequence reads: CSVEAGEDYGYTF. For the CDR3, the DNA is TGCAGCGTTGAGGCAGGGGAAGACTATGGCTACACCTTC.

V and J are TRBV2 and TRBJ2-2; D gene ambiguous. The CDR3 extends over 15 amino acids. Germline V CDR1 and CDR2: SNHLY, FYNNEI. V was shortened by 1 base and J by 5 bases, with 11 bases between the two germline ends. The CDR3 here is CASSEVLEGTGELFF. The CDR3 coding sequence is TGTGCCAGCAGTGAAGTATTGGAAGGGACCGGGGAGCTGTTTTTT.

In this sample, this clonotype turned up many times. The J gene is TRBJ2-1, the V gene TRBV29-1; D remains unclear. The CDR3 has 12 residues. V shed 6 bases and J shed 0 bases, with 6 bases lying between them. Germline V gives CDR1 SQVTM, CDR2 ANQGSEA. As DNA, the CDR3 is TGCAGCGTCTTAAGCTCCTACAATGAGCAGTTCTTC. This translates into CSVLSSYNEQFF.

This clonotype was observed a few times. The rearrangement uses TRBV6-5 and TRBJ2-3, with D unclear. There are 16 residues in the CDR3. The V gene's germline CDR1 is MNHEY and CDR2 SVGAGI. Trimming stripped 5 bases from V and 0 bases from J, with 15 bases between. The CDR3: CASSRPGSSSTDTQYF. The CDR3 DNA sequence: TGTGCCAGCAGTCGACCAGGTTCCAGCAGCACAGATACGCAGTATTTT.

This clonotype came up a few times. The chain links TRBV4-3 to TRBJ1-2; D uncertain. CDR3 length: 15 amino acids. Germline V gene lookup returns CDR1 LGHNA and CDR2 YSLEER. The V gene lost 1 base and the J gene lost 3 bases, with 12 bases spanning the gap. Here the CDR3 DNA reads TGCGCCAGCAGCCAAGGTGTTCGAGCTGACTATGGCTACACCTTC. This translates into CASSQGVRADYGYTF.